The clone carrying this T cell receptor (beta chain) has at least ten counts. Its target is not known. This sample is part of a study of CD8 T cells in ankylosing spondylitis. Each TCR beta library was made by quantitative 5'-RACE that incorporated molecular barcodes. MiXCR, applied by TCRdb to the 5' RACE reads, yields one record per CDR3 protein. Here the sample spans around 180,000 distinct CDR3 sequences, about 20% being singletons. The V end was cut by 7 bases, the J end by 7 bases, with 7 bases between. Germline-derived CDR1 and CDR2 are SNHLY and FYNNEI. This CDR3 has 10 residues. Notes on the study in general: Reports of some motif variants in reactive arthritis synovial fluid and blood predate this one. Clones linked to disease, bearing a CD8+ phenotype, were relatively rare in peripheral blood. What seemed typical of ankylosing spondylitis blood was a TCR beta motif built from under 10 highly homologous variants.

The specimen sequenced was blood, either unsorted or a sorted T cell fraction (not recorded which). This clonotype originated in a male donor aged 5-29 years with ankylosing spondylitis or in good health (not recorded which). The rearrangement links TRBV2 to TRBJ1-1; D not resolved. CDR3 sequence reads: CASKRSEAFF. The CDR3 coding sequence is TGTGCCAGCAAGCGAAGTGAAGCTTTCTTT. Variable domain in full (rest from reference TRBV2 and TRBJ1-1): EPEVTQTPSHQVTQMGQEVILRCVPISNHLYFYWYRQILGQKVEFLVSFYNNEISEKSEIFDDQFSVERPDGSNFTLKIRSTKLEDSAMYFCASKRSEAFFGQGTRLTVV.